Below, one T cell receptor beta chain is given with its context. Using immunoSEQ multiplex PCR, the repertoire was profiled, and TCRdb retains in-frame clones only, with some absent. The top ten hold about 6% of the sample, which has tens of thousands of clones, about 88% seen once. The sample originates from a study of T cell changes during pregnancy in multiple sclerosis. The CDR3 loop spans 12 amino acids. V lost 6 bases to trimming and J lost 5 bases, with 9 bases between them. Germline CDR1 and CDR2: SGHTA and FQGTGA. V and J are TRBV7-3 and TRBJ2-3, with D uncertain. The clonotype was recovered from a female donor in good health, enrolled as a control in a pregnancy study. The specimen was CD8+ T cells from peripheral blood mononuclear cells, collected after pregnancy. The DNA of the CDR3 is TGTGCCAGCAGTCTAACGGGAGATACGCAGTATTTT. It specifies CASSLTGDTQYF.